This entry lists 2 T cell receptor beta chains sequenced from one sample in a study of CD8 T cells in ankylosing spondylitis. MiXCR was run by TCRdb on the 5' RACE reads, yielding one entry per CDR3 protein. Of 15,000 to 20,000 distinct CDR3 sequences in the sample, roughly 8.2% were seen once. Sequencing input: blood. The receptors derive from a male donor with ankylosing spondylitis or in good health (not recorded which).

A few counts support this clonotype. The chain carries TRBV5-5 and TRBJ2-4; possibly TRBD1 for D (5 bases). The V and J ends lost 3 bases and 11 bases respectively, with 21 bases between them. CDR1 and CDR2 (germline): SGHKS, YYEKEE (reference sequence). The CDR3 covers 15 residues. For the CDR3, the DNA is TGTGCCAGCAGCTCTGTTTCAGACAGCTATCTTTTTCAGTACTTC. It is translated as CASSSVSDSYLFQYF.

There are many counts of this clonotype. The chain uses TRBV5-1 and TRBJ2-3, with no clear D. The germline V gene has CDR1 SGHRS and CDR2 YFSETQ. CDR3 length: 15 residues. Between the trimmed V and J ends, which lost 4 bases and 2 bases, there was a span of 14 bases. The CDR3 sequence: CASSPELTFTDTQYF. The CDR3 nucleotides read TGCGCCAGCAGCCCAGAGCTTACCTTCACAGATACGCAGTATTTT.